This T cell receptor beta chain was sequenced for a study of regulatory dendritic cells for organ transplantation. This clone has a handful of counts. A read error may account for a junction end that differs from germline. This CDR3 spans 13 amino acids. Germline CDR1 SSHAT, CDR2 FNYEAQ (reference sequence). Produced via immunoSEQ multiplex PCR; TCRdb's table is partial and in-frame only. The table has 25,000 to 30,000 clones, approximately 81% seen once. The clonotype originates from a human donor in good health. The chain has TRBV7-7 and TRBJ2-7, with 7 bases fitting TRBD1. Specimen: naive CD8+ T cells from blood. Subset specified: CD45RA+ naive T cells. CDR3: CASSLGGTYEQYF. The CDR3 DNA sequence: TGTGCTAGCAGCTTAGGGGGCACTTACGAGCAGTACTTC.